One and the same sample provided the 9 T cell receptor beta chains below, sequenced in a study of human T cells and chemical hapten exposure. TCRdb redid the calling of the RACE reads with MiXCR, one entry per CDR3 protein. This table has some 42,000 distinct CDR3 sequences, around 10% appearing once. Sample time point: patch test 2, 6 weeks after DPC sensitization. This sample's treatment: therapeutic diphenylcyclopropenone sensitization with weekly scalp DPC. The sequenced sample was whole blood, obtained in connection with sensitization to the hapten diphenylcyclopropenone (DPC). Source of these receptors: a woman aged 35 to 49 with alopecia areata. Some clones in this sample may be carry-over from other donors' samples.

This clonotype showed up many times. The rearrangement uses TRBV15 and TRBJ2-7; unclear D gene. V was clipped by 0 bases and J by 10 bases, with 13 bases between them. This CDR3 is 13 amino acids long. The germline gives CDR1 LNHNV, CDR2 YYDKDF (reference sequence). The CDR3 region has the DNA TGTGCCACCAGCAGAGATCACCGTTACGTTCAGTACTTC. Its translation is CATSRDHRYVQYF.

V gene TRBV28 combines with J gene TRBJ2-5; D is perhaps TRBD1 (6 bases). The length of the CDR3 is 13 residues. Trimming took 4 bases from V and 2 from J, leaving 8 bases between them. The germline gives CDR1 MDHEN, CDR2 SYDVKM. The CDR3 region is CASSSTGQETQYF. The CDR3 bases are TGTGCCAGCAGTTCGACAGGACAAGAGACCCAGTACTTC.

Notes on this clonotype: A much larger clone lies a single base off, so this may be a read error. The chain uses TRBV7-9 and TRBJ1-2, with D hard to call. In germline, CDR1 is SEHNR, CDR2 FQNEAQ (reference sequence). The CDR3 spans 14 residues. The CDR3 sequence: CASSLAPRGYGHTF. DNA for the CDR3: TGTGCCAGCAGCTTAGCCCCCCGCGGCTATGGCCACACCTTC.

This clonotype occurred many times. This chain connects TRBV20-1 to TRBJ2-3, with D unclear. Trimming took off 1 base at V and 5 bases at J, with 7 bases between the two ends. The germline CDR1 and CDR2 sequences are DFQATT and SNEGSKA (reference sequence). CDR3 length equals 12 residues. This chain's CDR3 is CSARGGIDTQYF. DNA of the CDR3: TGCAGTGCTAGAGGGGGTATAGATACGCAGTATTTT.

A note on this clonotype: The CDR3 carries no conserved terminal phenylalanine or tryptophan, so it likely arises from a read error. The chain carries TRBV15 and TRBJ2-5; possible D gene TRBD2, 5 bases. This CDR3 has 15 amino acids. V lost 3 bases and J lost 4, with 15 bases in between. Germline CDR1 reads LNHNV; CDR2 reads YYDKDF (reference sequence). CDR3 DNA: TGTGCCACCAGCAGGGAGGACGGTCTCGGAGAGACCCAGTACTCC. The encoded protein is CATSREDGLGETQYS.

In its sample, this clonotype was seen many times. The CDR3 region is CASSLSAGPEAKNIQYF. CDR3 sequence (DNA): TGTGCCAGCAGTTTATCGGCCGGTCCTGAAGCCAAAAACATTCAGTACTTC. The chain links TRBV28 to TRBJ2-4; D gene unclear. CDR1 MDHEN and CDR2 SYDVKM come from the germline V gene. This CDR3 has 17 amino acids. The V end lost 1 base, the J end lost 0 bases, and 13 bases lay between the germline ends.

This clonotype was counted ten times or more. The V call is TRBV5-1, the J call TRBJ2-5; TRBD1 agrees at 10 bases. Germline trimming cut 2 bases from V and 6 bases from J; bases unmatched to any gene: 4. The germline V gene encodes CDR1 SGHRS and CDR2 YFSETQ. The CDR3 sequence is 14 residues long. This CDR3 is CASSFGQGGQTQYF. The DNA for the CDR3 is TGCGCCAGCAGCTTCGGACAGGGGGGACAGACCCAGTACTTC.

This clonotype appeared many times. The rearrangement joins TRBV6-2 or TRBV6-3 to TRBJ1-5; D gene uncertain. The CDR3 sequence is 13 residues long. Germline CDR1 MNHEY, CDR2 SVGEGT. With 4 bases removed from V and 2 bases from J, the gap between germline ends came to 6 bases. The CDR3 region has the DNA TGTGCCAGCAGTTTTTCAGGCAATCAGCCCCAGCATTTT. This sequence encodes CASSFSGNQPQHF.

This clonotype was seen more than once but under ten times. The chain combines TRBV7-9 with TRBJ1-1; D is unclear. The V gene lost 4 bases and the J gene lost 1 base, with 7 bases spanning the gap. CDR1 is SEHNR and CDR2 is FQNEAQ in the germline V gene (reference sequence). This CDR3 comprises 13 residues. CDR3 sequence (DNA): TGTGCCAGCAGCTACTACCAGAACACTGAAGCTTTCTTT. Translated: CASSYYQNTEAFF. Variable domain in full (rest from reference TRBV7-9 and TRBJ1-1): DTGVSQNPRHKITKRGQNVTFRCDPISEHNRLYWYRQTLGQGPEFLTYFQNEAQLEKSRLLSDRFSAERPKGSFSTLEIQRTEQGDSAMYLCASSYYQNTEAFFGQGTRLTVV.